This T cell receptor (beta chain) was recovered during a study of cytomegalovirus exposure and HLA in healthy donors. The germline CDR1 and CDR2 sequences are SGHDN and FVKESK. The CDR3 covers 15 residues. A remark on this clone: The junction differs from germline at one of its ends, possibly a read error.

Use of 60 Vbeta and 13 Jbeta primers characterized the PCR. Assay: immunoSEQ multiplex PCR; the TCRdb copy retains only in-frame clones and omits some. The data hold some 150,000 clones, with 65% to 80% observed a single time. The sequence was obtained from a male donor in good health and CMV-seronegative. Specimen: PBMCs. The chain joins TRBV14 to TRBJ2-2; TRBD2 matches at 8 bases. The CDR3, as DNA: TGTGCCAGCAGCCAACGGGCGGGGGGCCCCGGGGAGCTGCTTTTT. Protein: CASSQRAGGPGELLF.